Below are 7 T cell receptor beta chains sequenced from a single sample in a study of low-dose radiotherapy and immunotherapy resistance in tumors. Priming of first-strand cDNA relied on TRAV- and TRBV-specific primers (covering alpha and beta chains). Amplification, which lasted 20 PCR cycles, used a constant-region primer and V-primer adapter to amplify TCRs. TCRdb reanalysed the reads using MiXCR and keeps one entry per CDR3 protein. This table holds 75,000 to 95,000 distinct CDR3 sequences, around 9.2% found once. The time point is: before trial treatment. The specimen was PBMCs, collected before treatment. These receptors originate from a male donor with prostate cancer.

The gene calls are TRBV28 and TRBJ1-2; D not certain. The length of the CDR3 is 12 residues. Per the germline V gene, CDR1 is MDHEN and CDR2 is SYDVKM. The germline V and J ends were trimmed by 2 bases and 9 bases, with 10 bases remaining between them. The CDR3 coding sequence is TGTGCCAGCAGTTTAGGTCCTAGTAGCTACACCTTC. It encodes CASSLGPSSYTF.

In this sample, this clonotype turned up many times. The chain recombines TRBV5-4 with TRBJ1-2; no reliable D call. Germline V CDR1 and CDR2: SGHNT, YYREEE (reference sequence). The V and J ends lost 3 bases and 7 bases respectively, with 13 bases between them. The CDR3 covers 13 residues. CDR3 region: CASSSAAGSGYTF. The DNA of the CDR3 is TGTGCCAGCAGCTCAGCGGCGGGGTCTGGCTACACCTTC. Looking up the rest from reference TRBV5-4 and TRBJ1-2 gives the full variable domain: ETGVTQSPTHLIKTRGQQVTLRCSSQSGHNTVSWYQQALGQGPQFIFQYYREEENGRGNFPPRFSGLQFPNYSSELNVNALELDDSALYLCASSSAAGSGYTFGSGTRLTVV.

The table lists this clonotype with many counts. V is TRBV5-4 and J is TRBJ2-5, with D perhaps TRBD1 or TRBD2 (7 bases each). The CDR3 sequence is 16 residues long. Per the germline V gene, CDR1 is SGHNT and CDR2 is YYREEE (reference sequence). Trimming pared 4 bases from V and 4 bases from J, leaving 20 bases between. In DNA form, the CDR3 reads TGTGCCAGCAGCCCCAGGGGGGGGTCGCAGGGAGAGACCCAGTACTTC. Translation: CASSPRGGSQGETQYF.

This clonotype was seen ten or more times. The chain combines TRBV2 with TRBJ1-5, with D maybe TRBD1 (5 bases). The CDR3 extends over 15 amino acids. Germline-derived CDR1 and CDR2 are SNHLY and FYNNEI. V was pared by 3 bases and J by 6 bases, with 15 bases between. CDR3 nucleotides: TGTGCCAGCAGTGATGGGGGTGTAATCGGTCAGCCCCAGCATTTT. Amino acids: CASSDGGVIGQPQHF. The whole variable domain, filled in from reference TRBV2 and TRBJ1-5, reads EPEVTQTPSHQVTQMGQEVILRCVPISNHLYFYWYRQILGQKVEFLVSFYNNEISEKSEIFDDQFSVERPDGSNFTLKIRSTKLEDSAMYFCASSDGGVIGQPQHFGDGTRLSIL.

This clonotype was seen many times. The chain links TRBV28 to TRBJ2-7, with 9 bases that match TRBD2. The V segment lost 6 bases and the J segment 7 bases; nucleotides outside the gene matches: 13. Germline values: CDR1 MDHEN, CDR2 SYDVKM. The CDR3 is made up of 15 amino acids. The CDR3 loop is CASRPLVAGVLEQYF. CDR3 in DNA: TGTGCCAGCAGGCCTTTGGTAGCGGGAGTACTTGAGCAGTACTTC.

The chain is built from TRBV18 and TRBJ2-7, with a weak D call TRBD2 (6 bases). Germline-derived CDR1 and CDR2 are KGHSH and LQKENI. This CDR3 is 13 amino acids long. The V and J ends lost 3 bases and 3 bases respectively, with 9 bases between them. The CDR3 nucleotides read TGTGCCAGCTCACCGTCGGGGGACTACGAGCAGTACTTC. It encodes CASSPSGDYEQYF.

This clonotype has at least ten counts. V and J are TRBV7-9 and TRBJ2-5, with D perhaps matching TRBD2 (6 bases). CDR1 and CDR2 from the germline V gene are SEHNR and FQNEAQ (reference sequence). The CDR3 covers 15 residues. The V end lost 1 base, the J end lost 2 bases, and 11 bases lay between the germline ends. CDR3 sequence: CASSLGQGGQETQYF. DNA of the CDR3: TGTGCCAGCAGCTTAGGGCAGGGAGGACAAGAGACCCAGTACTTC.